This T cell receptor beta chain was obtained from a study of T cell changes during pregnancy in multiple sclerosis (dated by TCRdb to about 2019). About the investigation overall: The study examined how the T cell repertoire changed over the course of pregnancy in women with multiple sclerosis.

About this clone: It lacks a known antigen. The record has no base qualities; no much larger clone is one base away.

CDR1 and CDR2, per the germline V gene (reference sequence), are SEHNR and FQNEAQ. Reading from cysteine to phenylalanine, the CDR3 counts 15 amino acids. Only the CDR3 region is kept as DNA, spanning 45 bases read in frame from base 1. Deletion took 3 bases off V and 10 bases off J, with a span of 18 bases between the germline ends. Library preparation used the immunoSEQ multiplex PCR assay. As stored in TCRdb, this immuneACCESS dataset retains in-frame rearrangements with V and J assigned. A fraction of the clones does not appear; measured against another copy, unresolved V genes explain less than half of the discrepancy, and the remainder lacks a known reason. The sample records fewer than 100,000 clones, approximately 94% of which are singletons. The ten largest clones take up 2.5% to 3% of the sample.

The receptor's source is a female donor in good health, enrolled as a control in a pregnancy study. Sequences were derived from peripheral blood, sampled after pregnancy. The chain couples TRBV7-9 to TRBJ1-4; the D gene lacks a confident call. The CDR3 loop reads CASSLIAGGGSKLFF. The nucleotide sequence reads TGTGCCAGCAGCTTGATCGCCGGAGGAGGTTCAAAACTGTTTTTT.